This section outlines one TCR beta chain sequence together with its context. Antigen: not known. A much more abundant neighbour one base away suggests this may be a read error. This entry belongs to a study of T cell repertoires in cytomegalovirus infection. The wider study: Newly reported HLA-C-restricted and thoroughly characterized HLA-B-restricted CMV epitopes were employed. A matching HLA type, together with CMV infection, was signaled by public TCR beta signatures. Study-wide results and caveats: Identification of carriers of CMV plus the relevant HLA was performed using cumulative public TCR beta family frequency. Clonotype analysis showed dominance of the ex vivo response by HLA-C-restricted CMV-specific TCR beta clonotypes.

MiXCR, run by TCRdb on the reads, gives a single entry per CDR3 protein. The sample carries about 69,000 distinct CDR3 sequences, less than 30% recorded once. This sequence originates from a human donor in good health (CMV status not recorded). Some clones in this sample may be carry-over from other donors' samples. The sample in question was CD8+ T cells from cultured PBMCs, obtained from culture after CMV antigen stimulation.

The CDR3 protein is CVSNPDRYNEKLFF. The CDR3, as DNA: TGTGTCAGCAACCCGGACAGATATAATGAAAAACTGTTTTTT. The chain employs TRBV28 and TRBJ1-4; tentatively, D is TRBD1 (6 bases). There are 14 residues in the CDR3. Germline V gives CDR1 MDHEN, CDR2 SYDVKM.